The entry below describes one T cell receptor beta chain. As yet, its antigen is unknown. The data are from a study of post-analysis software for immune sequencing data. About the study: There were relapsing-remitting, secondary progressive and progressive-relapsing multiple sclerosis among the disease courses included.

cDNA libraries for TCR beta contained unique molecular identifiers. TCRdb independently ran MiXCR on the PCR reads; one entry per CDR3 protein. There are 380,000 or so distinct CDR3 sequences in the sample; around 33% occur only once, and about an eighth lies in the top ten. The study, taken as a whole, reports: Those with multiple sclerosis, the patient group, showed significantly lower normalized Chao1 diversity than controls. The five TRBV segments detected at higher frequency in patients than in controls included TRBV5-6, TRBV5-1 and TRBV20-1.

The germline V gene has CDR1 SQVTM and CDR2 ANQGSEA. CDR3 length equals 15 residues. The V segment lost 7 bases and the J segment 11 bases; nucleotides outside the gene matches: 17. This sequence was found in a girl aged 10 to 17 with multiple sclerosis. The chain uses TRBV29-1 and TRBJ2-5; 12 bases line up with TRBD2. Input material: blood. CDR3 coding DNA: TGCAGCGCTGCCCTCGGGACTAGCGGGCCTAATGAGCAGTACTTC. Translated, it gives CSAALGTSGPNEQYF. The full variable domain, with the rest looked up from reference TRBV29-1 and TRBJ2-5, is SAVISQKPSRDICQRGTSLTIQCQVDSQVTMMFWYRQQPGQSLTLIATANQGSEATYESGFVIDKFPISRPNLTFSTLTVSNMSPEDSSIYLCSAALGTSGPNEQYFGPGTRLLVL.